Each of the 5 T cell receptor beta chains below was sequenced from the same sample in a study of human T cells and chemical hapten exposure. Noted time point: patch test 1, 2 weeks after DPC sensitization. Treatment denoted: therapeutic diphenylcyclopropenone sensitization with weekly scalp DPC. TCRdb recomputed calls from the RACE reads with MiXCR, one row per CDR3 protein. This sample has some 82,000 distinct CDR3 sequences, with about 11% found just once. The sequencing used whole blood, collected in connection with sensitization to the hapten diphenylcyclopropenone (DPC). All receptors derive from a woman aged 50 to 60 with alopecia areata. Some clones in this sample may be carry-over from other donors' samples.

This clonotype was counted a few times. This chain joins TRBV3-1 and TRBJ2-7; no reliable D call. Germline V gene lookup returns CDR1 LGHDT and CDR2 YNNKEL (reference sequence). The CDR3 is 12 residues long. The V end lost 1 base, the J end lost 6 bases, and 7 bases lay between the germline ends. CDR3 DNA: TGTGCCAGCAGCCAAGCTCCCGGCGAGCAGTACTTC. Amino acid sequence: CASSQAPGEQYF.

This chain links TRBV7-2 with TRBJ1-1; no clear D gene. Germline values: CDR1 SGHTA, CDR2 FQGNSA. V lost 5 bases and J lost 9, with 16 bases in between. This CDR3 contains 13 residues. Here the CDR3 DNA reads TGTGCCAGCAGCCAACGTCCCCGGGATAAAGCTTTCTTT. Its protein product is CASSQRPRDKAFF.

The V gene is TRBV27, the J gene TRBJ2-4; the match to TRBD2 covers 14 bases. With V trimmed by 6 bases and J by 10 bases, 5 bases remained unmatched. In germline, CDR1 is MNHEY, CDR2 SMNVEV (reference sequence). There are 14 residues in the CDR3. The DNA of the CDR3 is TGTGCCAGCAGAAGACTAGCGGGAGGGGATATTCAGTACTTC. This sequence encodes CASRRLAGGDIQYF.

A few counts support this clonotype. The chain carries TRBV12-3 or TRBV12-4 and TRBJ1-3; D is unclear. Trimming left V 3 bases short and J 1 base short, with 10 bases between. CDR3 length: 15 amino acids. Here the CDR3 DNA reads TGTGCCAGCAGTTTGGGCAGTTCTTCTGGAAACACCATATATTTT. Encoded protein: CASSLGSSSGNTIYF.

The genes are TRBV10-3 and TRBJ2-1, with TRBD2 matching over 7 bases. CDR1 and CDR2 (germline): ENHRY, SYGVKD. V lost 7 bases to trimming and J lost 4 bases; unmatched junction nucleotides: 7. The CDR3 has 14 residues. The CDR3 protein is CAIKGGGRYNEQFF. DNA of the CDR3: TGTGCCATCAAAGGCGGGGGTCGATACAATGAGCAGTTCTTC.